The TCR beta chain under discussion was sequenced for a study of glioma-infiltrating T cells. Looked up from germline, CDR1 is MNHEY and CDR2 is SMNVEV (reference sequence). Trimming pared 0 bases from V and 5 bases from J, leaving 10 bases between. The CDR3 totals 14 residues. The iRepertoire nested amplicon-rescue multiplex PCR amplified TCR alpha and beta CDR3s from RNA. TCRdb reanalysed the multiplex PCR reads using MiXCR and keeps one entry per CDR3 protein. Of about 380,000 distinct CDR3 sequences in the sample, roughly two fifths were seen once. The specimen was glioma tissue, nonneoplastic brain tissue, or PBMCs (not recorded which). The V call is TRBV27, the J call TRBJ2-5; tentatively, D is TRBD2 (6 bases). The receptor comes from a human donor with low-grade glioma or glioblastoma, undergoing nonglioma brain surgery, or in good health (not recorded which). The CDR3 loop is CASSLSGGVETQYF. Here the CDR3 DNA reads TGTGCCAGCAGTTTATCGGGGGGTGTCGAGACCCAGTACTTC.